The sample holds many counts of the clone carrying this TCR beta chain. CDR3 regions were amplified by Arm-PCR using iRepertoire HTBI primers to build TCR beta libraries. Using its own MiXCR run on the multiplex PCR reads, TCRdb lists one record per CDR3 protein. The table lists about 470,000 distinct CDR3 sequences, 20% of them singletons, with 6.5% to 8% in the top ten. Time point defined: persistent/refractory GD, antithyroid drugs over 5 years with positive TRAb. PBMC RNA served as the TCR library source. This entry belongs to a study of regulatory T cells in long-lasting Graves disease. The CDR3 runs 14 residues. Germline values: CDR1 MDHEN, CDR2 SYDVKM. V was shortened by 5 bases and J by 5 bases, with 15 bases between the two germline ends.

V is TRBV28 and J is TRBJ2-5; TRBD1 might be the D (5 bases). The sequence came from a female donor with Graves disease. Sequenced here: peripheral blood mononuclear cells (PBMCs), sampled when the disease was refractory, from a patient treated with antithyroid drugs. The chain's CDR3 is CASSTDTEGETQYF. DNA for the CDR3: TGTGCCAGCAGTACGGACACAGAAGGCGAGACCCAGTACTTC.